This T cell receptor beta chain was profiled in a study of shared clonotypes between healthy human individuals. General study findings and limits: Sharing across four donors was highest in naive CD4 (approximately 5%) and lowest in memory CD8 (approximately 0.4%). On the whole, naive subsets had larger estimated richness than memory subsets had.

V was trimmed by 3 bases and J by 6 bases, leaving 9 bases between them. This CDR3 has 13 residues. Germline loops: CDR1 SEHNR, CDR2 FQNEAQ (reference sequence). Data came from immunoSEQ multiplex PCR; TCRdb stores just in-frame clones and leaves some out. The sample lists millions of clones, 90% to 95% occurring once. Details on this clone: Antigen unknown.

Those who donated were healthy HIV-negative adults, with no recent acute infections or vaccinations reported. The split of CD4+ cells yielded CD45RA+ naive and CD45RA-negative memory subsets. This receptor was obtained from a man between 18 and 29 years old in good health. Sequenced sample: naive CD4+ T cells sorted from blood. Subset in this sample: CD45RA+ positively selected. The chain joins TRBV7-9 to TRBJ2-1; D remains ambiguous. The CDR3 bases are TGTGCCAGCAGCTTCTCTCCGGCCAATGAGCAGTTCTTC. This translates into CASSFSPANEQFF.